This TCR beta chain emerged from a study of blood T cell repertoires in COVID-19. TCRdb's copy holds only in-frame clones and misses some; the assay was immunoSEQ multiplex PCR. The sample lists about 310,000 clones, roughly 86% seen once, with just under 9.5% in the top ten. This clone occurred once. Trimming cost V 8 bases and J 10 bases, with 20 bases left between them. This CDR3 region has 13 residues. Germline V gene data show CDR1 as LNHDA and CDR2 as SQIVND (reference sequence). The chain recombines TRBV19 with TRBJ1-2; D is possibly TRBD1 (5 bases). The specimen sequenced was PBMCs or T cells enriched from blood (not recorded which). This TCR was sampled from a woman in her 30s who had recovered from COVID-19. The CDR3 DNA sequence: TGTGCCAGTCGACCTCTAGTGAGGACACCCTACACCTTC. Its translation: CASRPLVRTPYTF.